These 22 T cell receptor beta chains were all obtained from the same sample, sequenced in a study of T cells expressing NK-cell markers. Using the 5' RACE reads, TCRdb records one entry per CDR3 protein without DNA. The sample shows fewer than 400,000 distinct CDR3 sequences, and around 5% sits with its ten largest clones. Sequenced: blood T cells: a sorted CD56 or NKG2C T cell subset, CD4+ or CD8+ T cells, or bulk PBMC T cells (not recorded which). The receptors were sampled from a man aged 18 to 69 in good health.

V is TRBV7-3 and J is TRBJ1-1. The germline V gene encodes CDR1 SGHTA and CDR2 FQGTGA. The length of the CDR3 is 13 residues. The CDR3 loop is CASSLIVESEAFF.

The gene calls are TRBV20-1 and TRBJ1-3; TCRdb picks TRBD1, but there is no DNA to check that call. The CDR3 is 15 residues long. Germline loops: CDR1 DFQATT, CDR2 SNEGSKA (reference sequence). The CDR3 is CSAIEERGFRNTIYF.

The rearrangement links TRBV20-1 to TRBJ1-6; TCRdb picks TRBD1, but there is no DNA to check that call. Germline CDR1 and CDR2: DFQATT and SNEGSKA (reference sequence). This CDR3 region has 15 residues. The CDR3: CSASQGGGKNSPLHF.

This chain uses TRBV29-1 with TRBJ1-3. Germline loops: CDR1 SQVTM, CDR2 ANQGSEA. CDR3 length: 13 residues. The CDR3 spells CSVEGLNGNTIYF.

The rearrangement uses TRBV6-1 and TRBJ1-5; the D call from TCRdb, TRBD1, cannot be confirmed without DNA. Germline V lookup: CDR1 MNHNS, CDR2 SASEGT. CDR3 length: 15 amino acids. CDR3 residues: CASSVQGSFNQPQHF.

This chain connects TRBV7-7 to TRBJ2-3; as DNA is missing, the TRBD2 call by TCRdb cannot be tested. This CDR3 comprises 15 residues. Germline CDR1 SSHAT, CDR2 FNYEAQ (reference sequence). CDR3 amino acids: CASSSGGGRTDTQYF. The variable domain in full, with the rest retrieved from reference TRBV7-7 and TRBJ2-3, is GAGVSQSPRYKVTKRGQDVTLRCDPISSHATLYWYQQALGQGPEFLTYFNYEAQPDKSGLPSDRFSAERPEGSISTLTIQRTEQRDSAMYRCASSSGGGRTDTQYFGPGTRLTVL.

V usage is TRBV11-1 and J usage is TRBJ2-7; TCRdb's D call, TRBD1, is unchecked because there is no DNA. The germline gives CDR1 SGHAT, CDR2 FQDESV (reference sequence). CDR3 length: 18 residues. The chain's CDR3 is CASSLGYGQGAVSYEQYF.

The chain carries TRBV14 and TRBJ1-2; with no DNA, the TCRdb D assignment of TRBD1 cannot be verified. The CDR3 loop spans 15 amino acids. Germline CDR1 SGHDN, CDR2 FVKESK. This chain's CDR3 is CASSGLGATRDGYTF.

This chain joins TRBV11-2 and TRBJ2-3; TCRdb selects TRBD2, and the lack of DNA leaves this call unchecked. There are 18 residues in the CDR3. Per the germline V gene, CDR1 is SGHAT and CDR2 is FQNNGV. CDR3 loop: CASSLEFGTSGGADTQYF. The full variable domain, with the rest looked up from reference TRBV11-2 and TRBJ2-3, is EAGVAQSPRYKIIEKRQSVAFWCNPISGHATLYWYQQILGQGPKLLIQFQNNGVVDDSQLPKDRFSAERLKGVDSTLKIQPAKLEDSAVYLCASSLEFGTSGGADTQYFGPGTRLTVL.

The CDR3 spells CSARGAKGTGELFF. The chain recombines TRBV20-1 with TRBJ2-2. The germline V gene encodes CDR1 DFQATT and CDR2 SNEGSKA (reference sequence). The CDR3 is made up of 14 amino acids.

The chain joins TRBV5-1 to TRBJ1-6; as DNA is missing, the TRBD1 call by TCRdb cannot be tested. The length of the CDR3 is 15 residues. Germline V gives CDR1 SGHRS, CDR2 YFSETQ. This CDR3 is CASSPQTGLNSPLHF.

The CDR3 protein is CAYDRGANQPQHF. The rearrangement links TRBV30 to TRBJ1-5; TCRdb selects TRBD1, and the lack of DNA leaves this call unchecked. The CDR3 covers 13 residues. CDR1 and CDR2 (germline): GTSNPN, SVGIG (reference sequence).

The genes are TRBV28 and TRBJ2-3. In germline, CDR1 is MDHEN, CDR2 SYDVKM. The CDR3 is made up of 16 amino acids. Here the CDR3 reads CASSRYEYTSTDTQYF.

The CDR3 sequence: CASSSGTGKNSPLHF. The chain uses TRBV7-3 and TRBJ1-6; checking the TCRdb D call of TRBD1 is not possible without DNA. The CDR3 is made up of 15 amino acids. The germline V gene encodes CDR1 SGHTA and CDR2 FQGTGA.

This chain's CDR3 is CASSVWGSNEQYF. The V call is TRBV18, the J call TRBJ2-7; the D gene TCRdb calls, TRBD1, cannot be checked with no DNA. CDR1 and CDR2 from the germline V gene are KGHSH and LQKENI. This CDR3 region has 13 residues.

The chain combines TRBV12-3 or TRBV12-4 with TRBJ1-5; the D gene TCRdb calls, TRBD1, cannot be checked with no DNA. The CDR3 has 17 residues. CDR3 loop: CASSFSFGGRGNQPQHF.

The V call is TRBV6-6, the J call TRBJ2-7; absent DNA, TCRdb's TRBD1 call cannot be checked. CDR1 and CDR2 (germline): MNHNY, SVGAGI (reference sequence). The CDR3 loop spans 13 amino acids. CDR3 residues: CASSTDRLKEQYF.

CDR3 amino acids: CASSPFGTGTYEQYF. This chain joins TRBV18 and TRBJ2-7; TCRdb reports TRBD1, a call that lacks DNA to check it against. This CDR3 comprises 15 residues. Looked up from germline, CDR1 is KGHSH and CDR2 is LQKENI.

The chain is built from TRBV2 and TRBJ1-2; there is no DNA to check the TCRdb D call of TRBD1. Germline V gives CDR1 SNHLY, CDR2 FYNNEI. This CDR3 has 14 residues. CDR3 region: CASTIPGTGYGYTF. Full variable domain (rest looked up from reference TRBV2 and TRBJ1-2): EPEVTQTPSHQVTQMGQEVILRCVPISNHLYFYWYRQILGQKVEFLVSFYNNEISEKSEIFDDQFSVERPDGSNFTLKIRSTKLEDSAMYFCASTIPGTGYGYTFGSGTRLTVV.

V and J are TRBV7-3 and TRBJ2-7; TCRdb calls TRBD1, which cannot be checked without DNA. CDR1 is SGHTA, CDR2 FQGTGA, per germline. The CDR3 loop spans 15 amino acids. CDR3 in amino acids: CASSFLGHLPGEQYF.

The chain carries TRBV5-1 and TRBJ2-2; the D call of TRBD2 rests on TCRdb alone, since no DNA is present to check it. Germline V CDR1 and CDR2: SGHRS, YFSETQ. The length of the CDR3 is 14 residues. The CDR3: CASMEGANTGELFF.

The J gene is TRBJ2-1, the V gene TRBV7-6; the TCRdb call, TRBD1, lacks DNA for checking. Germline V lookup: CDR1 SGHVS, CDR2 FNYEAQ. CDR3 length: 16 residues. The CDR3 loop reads CASSLEGQGSYNEQFF.